This T cell receptor (beta chain) was obtained from a study of T cell responses to AZD1222 COVID-19 vaccine. Findings and limits, study-wide: AZD1222 recipients seropositive at baseline numbered only six or seven.

Germline values: CDR1 MNHEY, CDR2 SVGEGT. CDR3 length: 15 residues. Trimming removed 3 bases at V and 7 bases at J, with 15 bases between. Libraries were prepared by immunoSEQ multiplex PCR; TCRdb keeps only in-frame clonotypes and omits some of them. In the table there are approximately 260,000 clones, more than 85% of which are singletons. Note on this clone: Its target is unknown.

The source of this sequence is an adult in good health. Sample: peripheral blood, taken on day 0 of AZD1222 vaccination. The chain has TRBV6-2 or TRBV6-3 and TRBJ2-2; a weak D match, TRBD2 (7 bases). The CDR3 nucleotides read TGTGCCAGCAGTTATGGGGGGGGGCGAAGCGGGGAGCTGTTTTTT. Its protein product is CASSYGGGRSGELFF.